These 5 T cell receptor beta chains came from one sample sequenced in a study of blood T cells in healthy people across ages. Using a J-beta primer mix together with a sample-barcoded 5' primer, a second PCR was run for about 6 to 12 cycles. TCRdb ran MiXCR on the 5' RACE reads and lists one entry per CDR3 protein. The sample yields some 1 million distinct CDR3 sequences, 35% to 55% seen once. Sequenced input: blood. The receptors derive from a woman in her sixties or seventies in good health.

This clonotype was counted only a few times. CDR3 region: CASSQGSGRRDEQFF. DNA of the CDR3: TGTGCCAGCAGCCAGGGGAGCGGGAGAAGGGATGAGCAGTTCTTC. This chain uses TRBV14 with TRBJ2-1; 8 bases line up with TRBD2. Germline CDR1 reads SGHDN; CDR2 reads FVKESK. The CDR3 is 15 amino acids. The V gene end was trimmed by 3 bases and the J gene end by 8 bases; junction bases not matched to a gene: 9.

This chain joins TRBV15 and TRBJ1-1; D remains unclear. V lost 0 bases and J lost 2, with 10 bases in between. CDR1 and CDR2 (germline): LNHNV, YYDKDF (reference sequence). This CDR3 has 15 residues. The CDR3 nucleotides are TGTGCCACCAGCAGAGATCGGGCAGACAACACTGAAGCTTTCTTT. Protein sequence: CATSRDRADNTEAFF.

The chain couples TRBV5-1 to TRBJ2-1; the match to TRBD2 covers 11 bases. The V and J ends lost 4 bases and 8 bases, in that order; junction bases with no gene match: 11. The CDR3 loop spans 16 amino acids. Germline V gene sequence: CDR1 SGHRS, CDR2 YFSETQ. CDR3 sequence: CASSPGLAGIEYEQFF. The DNA of the CDR3 is TGCGCCAGCAGCCCCGGACTAGCGGGTATCGAGTATGAGCAGTTCTTC.

This clonotype came up once. This chain uses TRBV20-1 with TRBJ2-1; 8 positions agree with TRBD2. This CDR3 comprises 14 residues. J gave up 9 bases and V 2 bases, and 9 bases lay outside the gene matches. Germline V CDR1 and CDR2: DFQATT, SNEGSKA (reference sequence). The CDR3 sequence is CSARRAREVSEQFF. The CDR3, as DNA: TGCAGTGCTAGAAGGGCGCGGGAGGTGAGTGAGCAGTTCTTC.

The chain carries TRBV9 and TRBJ2-3; TRBD2 matches 10 bases. V dropped 0 bases and J dropped 4; count of bases not matched to a gene: 8. Germline CDR1 SGDLS, CDR2 YYNGEE. CDR3 length: 17 residues. The CDR3 sequence is CASSVEPSGSGADTQYF. Written as DNA, the CDR3 is TGTGCCAGCAGCGTAGAACCTAGCGGGAGTGGGGCAGATACGCAGTATTTT.